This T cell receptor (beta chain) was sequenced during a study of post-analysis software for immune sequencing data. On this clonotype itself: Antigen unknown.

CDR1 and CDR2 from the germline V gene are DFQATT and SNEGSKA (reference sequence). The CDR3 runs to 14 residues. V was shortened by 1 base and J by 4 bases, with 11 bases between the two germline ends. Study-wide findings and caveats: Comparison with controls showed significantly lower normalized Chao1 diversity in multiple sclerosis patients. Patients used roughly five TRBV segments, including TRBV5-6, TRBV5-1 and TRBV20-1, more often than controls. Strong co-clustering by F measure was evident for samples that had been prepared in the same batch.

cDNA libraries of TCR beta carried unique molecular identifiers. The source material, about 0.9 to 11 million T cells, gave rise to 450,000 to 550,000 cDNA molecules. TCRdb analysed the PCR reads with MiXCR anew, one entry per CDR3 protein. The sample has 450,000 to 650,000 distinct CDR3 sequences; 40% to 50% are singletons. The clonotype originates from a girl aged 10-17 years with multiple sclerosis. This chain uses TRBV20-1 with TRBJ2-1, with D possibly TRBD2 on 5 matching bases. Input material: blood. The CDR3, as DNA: TGCAGTGCTAGAGCGGGCAGGACTTACAATGAGCAGTTCTTC. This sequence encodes CSARAGRTYNEQFF.